The present entry profiles one T cell receptor (beta chain) with its context. Its antigen is unidentified. One end of the junction varies from germline; a read error may be responsible. There are 15 residues in the CDR3. CDR1 is LNHNV, CDR2 YYDKDF, per germline (reference sequence). Use of 60 Vbeta and 13 Jbeta primers characterized the PCR. In the authors' methods: It was a later analysis that counted approximately 81 million unique TCR beta chains, of which about 10 million were shared. Sequencing was performed with immunoSEQ multiplex PCR; in TCRdb, only in-frame clones are kept and a portion is missing. Clone size and the V and J calls come from that table; the DNA yielded D and trimming. Of 65,000 to 75,000 clones listed, around 68% are singletons. All donors participated as healthy donors of bone marrow. These data belong to a study of cytomegalovirus exposure and HLA in healthy donors. Notes on the study in general: A link between a missense DCLRE1C variant and TCR beta V- and J-gene trimming emerged from a later analysis. Reported performance of the classifier showed diagnosis of cytomegalovirus status with high specificity and sensitivity.

The receptor comes from a man aged 35 to 55 in good health and CMV-seropositive. Sequencing input: PBMCs. This chain joins TRBV15 and TRBJ1-3; tentatively, D is TRBD1 (6 bases). CDR3 nucleotide sequence: TGTGCCACCAGCAGGGACAGATACTCTGGAAACGCCATATATTTT. Residues: CATSRDRYSGNAIYF. The entire variable domain, with the rest obtained from reference TRBV15 and TRBJ1-3, is as follows: DAMVIQNPRYQVTQFGKPVTLSCSQTLNHNVMYWYQQKSSQAPKLLFHYYDKDFNNEADTPDNFQSRRPNTSFCFLDIRSPGLGDTAMYLCATSRDRYSGNAIYFGEGSWLTVV.